These 5 T cell receptor beta chains share one sample of origin, sequenced in a study of CD8 T cells in ankylosing spondylitis. The study, taken as a whole, reports: Ankylosing spondylitis blood appeared to carry a characteristic TCR beta motif of 7 or 8 highly homologous variants.

These receptors are not linked to any known antigen. MiXCR, applied by TCRdb to the 5' RACE reads, yields one record per CDR3 protein. Here the sample spans around 480,000 distinct CDR3 sequences, 17% being singletons. Material: blood, either unsorted or a sorted T cell fraction (not recorded which). Source of these receptors: a male donor with ankylosing spondylitis.

This clonotype was observed at least ten times. The V call is TRBV19, the J call TRBJ1-2; D gene ambiguous. The CDR3 sequence is 13 residues long. With 3 bases removed from V and 8 bases from J, the gap between germline ends came to 13 bases. Germline-derived CDR1 and CDR2 are LNHDA and SQIVND (reference sequence). CDR3 loop: CASSMWAEGGYTF. The CDR3 coding sequence is TGTGCCAGTAGTATGTGGGCCGAGGGCGGCTACACCTTC.

This clonotype was counted only a few times. This chain uses TRBV4-3 with TRBJ1-6; D gene unclear. CDR3 length: 16 residues. V lost 0 bases and J 7 bases, leaving 13 bases between the germline ends. Germline assignment: CDR1 LGHNA and CDR2 YSLEER. CDR3 region: CASSQDIYLGNSPLHF. CDR3 bases: TGCGCCAGCAGCCAAGATATATACCTCGGGAATTCACCCCTCCACTTT.

The chain is built from TRBV6-1 and TRBJ1-1; D gene ambiguous. Germline-derived CDR1 and CDR2 are MNHNS and SASEGT. CDR3 size: 13 residues. The V end was cut by 8 bases, the J end by 1 base, with 11 bases between. The CDR3: CASARTENTEAFF. The DNA for the CDR3 is TGTGCCAGCGCCAGAACCGAGAACACTGAAGCTTTCTTT.

Only a few counts were recorded for this clonotype. The gene calls are TRBV20-1 and TRBJ2-5; 9 positions agree with TRBD2. The CDR3 has 15 amino acids. Germline V lookup: CDR1 DFQATT, CDR2 SNEGSKA (reference sequence). V gave up 0 bases and J gave up 5 bases; unmatched junction bases: 7. The DNA for the CDR3 is TGCAGTGCTAGAGAGAGTAGCGGGGGATGGGAGACCCAGTACTTC. Encoded protein: CSARESSGGWETQYF.

Many counts were recorded for this clonotype. This chain links TRBV5-1 with TRBJ2-3; TRBD1 matches at 7 bases. Germline V gene data show CDR1 as SGHRS and CDR2 as YFSETQ. After removal of 0 bases from V and 5 bases from J, the junction contained 6 bases not matched to a gene. There are 15 residues in the CDR3. For the CDR3, the DNA is TGCGCCAGCAGCTTGGACAGGGGAGAAAGAGATACGCAGTATTTT. Protein product: CASSLDRGERDTQYF.